Shown below are 5 T cell receptor beta chains from a single sample sequenced in a study of cytomegalovirus exposure and HLA in healthy donors (dated by TCRdb to the late 2010s). The library was obtained by the immunoSEQ multiplex PCR assay. For the multiplex PCR, a mixture combining 60 forward primers for TCR Vbeta segments and 13 reverse primers for TCR Jbeta segments was used. TCRdb stores this immuneACCESS table with in-frame sequences only. Part of the clones is absent; in the studies checked, under half of the shortfall reflects unresolved V genes, and no reason is known for the rest. The sample table shows about 60,000 clones, and about 80% are seen once. The biggest ten clones account for 3.3% of the sample. Sample: PBMCs. These receptors came from a woman aged 40 to 50 in good health and CMV-seropositive.

The gene calls are TRBV2 and TRBJ1-2, with TRBD1 identical over 10 bases. This CDR3 is 15 amino acids long. Looked up from germline, CDR1 is SNHLY and CDR2 is FYNNEI. V gave up 7 bases and J gave up 8 bases; unmatched junction bases: 13. Written as DNA, the CDR3 is TGTGCCAGCACCCGGACAGGGGGAAGAGTGGAAGGCTACACCTTC. This translates into CASTRTGGRVEGYTF.

The V and J genes are TRBV2 and TRBJ1-6; perhaps TRBD1 as D (6 bases). Deletions cut 3 bases from V and 8 bases from J, with 11 bases between. Germline CDR1 reads SNHLY; CDR2 reads FYNNEI. The CDR3 is 14 residues long. CDR3 in amino acids: CASSEGAVYSPLHF. For the CDR3, the DNA is TGTGCCAGCAGTGAGGGGGCTGTGTATTCACCCCTCCACTTT.

The genes are TRBV29-1 and TRBJ1-1, with D tentatively TRBD1 (5 bases). The CDR3 has 12 amino acids. Deletions cut 7 bases from V and 4 bases from J, with 13 bases between. The germline V gene has CDR1 SQVTM and CDR2 ANQGSEA. CDR3 nucleotides: TGCAGCGCCGGAGCGGGGGGCACTGAAGCTTTCTTT. It specifies CSAGAGGTEAFF.

V and J are TRBV2 and TRBJ2-5; possibly TRBD1 for D (6 bases). Germline V gene data show CDR1 as SNHLY and CDR2 as FYNNEI. With 8 bases removed from V and 0 bases from J, the gap between germline ends came to 7 bases. This CDR3 spans 12 amino acids. The CDR3 protein is CASGGHQETQYF. The CDR3 DNA reads TGTGCCAGCGGGGGCCACCAAGAGACCCAGTACTTC.

The genes are TRBV7-2 and TRBJ2-2; 10 bases line up with TRBD2. Trimming took 0 bases from V and 1 from J; bases not matched to a gene: 11. The CDR3 totals 20 residues. Germline V gene sequence: CDR1 SGHTA, CDR2 FQGNSA. The CDR3: CASSLALLLAGGRNTGELFF. The DNA of the CDR3 is TGTGCCAGCAGCTTAGCGCTCCTTTTAGCGGGGGGCAGGAACACCGGGGAGCTGTTTTTT.